This T cell receptor beta chain was captured in a study of vaccination and CD4 T cells after COVID-19. Trimming shortened V by 3 bases and J by 2 bases, and 11 bases separated the two germline ends. Germline V gene lookup returns CDR1 LNHNV and CDR2 YYDKDF (reference sequence). The CDR3 spans 15 residues. Only a few counts were recorded for this clonotype. Antigen specificity is unknown. At the Johns Hopkins FTIC core, DNA taken from cultured CD4+ T cells was sequenced by way of the Oncomine TCR Beta short-read assay. TCRdb reprocessed the PCR reads via MiXCR and lists one record per CDR3 protein. The repertoire consists of around 15,000 distinct CDR3 sequences, with more than 40% occurring once and the leading ten covering around 20%. Described time point: late sampling 161 to 241 days after vaccination in a few convalescent patients. Treatment described: approximately 11-day PBMC culture with coronavirus spike peptide pools or control peptides (ViraFEST assay).

This TCR came from a human donor who had recovered from COVID-19. The specimen was CD4+ T cells from blood, cultured in vitro, collected about 7 months after SARS-CoV-2 vaccination. The chain has TRBV15 and TRBJ1-5, with D unclear. In nucleotides, the CDR3 is TGTGCCACCAGCAGCTTACGAGGAGGCAATCAGCCCCAGCATTTT. It yields the protein CATSSLRGGNQPQHF.